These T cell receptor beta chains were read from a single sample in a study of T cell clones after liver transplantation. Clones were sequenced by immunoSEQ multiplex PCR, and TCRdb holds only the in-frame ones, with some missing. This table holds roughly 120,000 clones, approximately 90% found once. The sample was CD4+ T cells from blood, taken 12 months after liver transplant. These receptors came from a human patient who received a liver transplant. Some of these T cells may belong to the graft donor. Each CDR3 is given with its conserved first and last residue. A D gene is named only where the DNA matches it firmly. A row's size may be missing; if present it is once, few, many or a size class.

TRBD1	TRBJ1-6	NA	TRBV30	TGTGCCTCAGTAAAAGGGACAGGGATAAATTCACCCCTCCACTTT	CASVKGTGINSPLHF
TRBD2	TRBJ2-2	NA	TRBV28	TGTGCCAGCGGGCTAGCGGCGAACACCGGGGAGCTGTTTTTT	CASGLAANTGELFF
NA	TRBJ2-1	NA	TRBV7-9	TGTACCAGCAACCAAGTCAATGAGCAGTTCTTC	CTSNQVNEQFF
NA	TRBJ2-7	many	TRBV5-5	TGTGCCAGCAACCCGGACATCCGAAACGAGCAGTACTTC	CASNPDIRNEQYF
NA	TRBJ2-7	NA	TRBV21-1	TGTGCCAGCATCAAACCAACAACCGGACGAGTTTGGGCTACCTACGAGCAGTACTTC	CASIKPTTGRVWATYEQYF
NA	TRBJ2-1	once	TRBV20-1	TGCAGTGCTCCCAGGGCAAATGAGCAGTTCTTC	CSAPRANEQFF
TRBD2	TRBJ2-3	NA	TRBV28	TGTGCCAGCAGTCTCCCCGTAGCGGGAACAGATACGCAGTATTTT	CASSLPVAGTDTQYF
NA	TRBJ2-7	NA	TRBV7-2	TGTGACTTGGCGAGGGGAGAGCACTACGAGCAGTACTTC	CDLARGEHYEQYF
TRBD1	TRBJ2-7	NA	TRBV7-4	TGTGCCAGCAGCTTACTAAAGGACAGGGCCTACGAGCAGTACTTC	CASSLLKDRAYEQYF
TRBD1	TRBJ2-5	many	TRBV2	TGTGCCAGCAGTGGGACAGGGGAGACCCAGTACTTC	CASSGTGETQYF
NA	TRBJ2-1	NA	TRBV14	TGTGCCAGCAGCCAAGACCTAGGAGATAGCAATGAGCAGTTCTTC	CASSQDLGDSNEQFF
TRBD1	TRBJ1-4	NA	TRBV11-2	TGTGCCAGCAGCCCTCCTTACAGGGGAGAAAAACTGTTTTTT	CASSPPYRGEKLFF
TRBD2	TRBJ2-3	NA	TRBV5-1	TGCGCCAGCTGTGTTAGCGGGAGCGATACGCAGTATTTT	CASCVSGSDTQYF
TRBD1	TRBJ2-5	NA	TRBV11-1	TGTGCCAGCAGCCGGACAGGGGTGACCCAGTACTTC	CASSRTGVTQYF
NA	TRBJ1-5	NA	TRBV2	TGTGCCAGCAGCGAGGGGCAGGCGGAACTATTTCCCCAGCATTTT	CASSEGQAELFPQHF
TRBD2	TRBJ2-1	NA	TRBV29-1	TGCAGCGTTGAATTCAGAGCGGGAGGGAATAATGAGCAGTTCTTC	CSVEFRAGGNNEQFF
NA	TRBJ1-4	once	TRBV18	TGTGCCAGCTCACCACAGGGCCGTAATGAAAAACTGTTTTTT	CASSPQGRNEKLFF
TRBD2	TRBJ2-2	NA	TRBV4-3	TGCGCCAGCAGCCTCGGACTAGCGGGAGGGCAAGACGGGGAGCTGTTTTTT	CASSLGLAGGQDGELFF
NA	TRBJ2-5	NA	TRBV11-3	TGTGCCAGCAGCTCAGGGTTCGAGACCCAGTACTTC	CASSSGFETQYF
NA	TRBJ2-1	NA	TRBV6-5	TGTGCCAGCAGTTACAGCGGACTCCTATACAATGAGCAGTTCTTC	CASSYSGLLYNEQFF
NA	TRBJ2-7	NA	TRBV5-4	TGTGCCAGCAGCCCCCCGGCTGGCGAGCAGTACTTC	CASSPPAGEQYF
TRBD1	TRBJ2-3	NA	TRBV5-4	TGTGCCAGCAGCACGACAGGGGGCGCGACAGATACGCAGTATTTT	CASSTTGGATDTQYF
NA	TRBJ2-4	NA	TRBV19	TGTGCCAGTAGTACACTAGCCGTAGCCAAAAACATTCAGTACTTC	CASSTLAVAKNIQYF
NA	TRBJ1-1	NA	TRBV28	TGTGCCAGCACCCCCTATTGGGGTCCGAACACTGAAGCTTTCTTT	CASTPYWGPNTEAFF
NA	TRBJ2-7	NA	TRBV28	TGTGCCACCGAAAGCGGCCCGAGCTCCTACGAGCAGTACTTC	CATESGPSSYEQYF
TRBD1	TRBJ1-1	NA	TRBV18	TGTGCCAGCTCACCACCCGACAGGGTAAAAGCTTTCTTT	CASSPPDRVKAFF
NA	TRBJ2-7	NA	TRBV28	TGTGCCAGCACCGGACCCTACGAGCAGTACTTC	CASTGPYEQYF
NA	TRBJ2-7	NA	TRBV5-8	TGTGCCAGCAGCTTTCAACCCACTAGCCGAACATACGAGCAGTACTTC	CASSFQPTSRTYEQYF
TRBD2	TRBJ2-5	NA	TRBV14	TGTGCCAGCAGCCGCAGCGGGAGTGGGGAGACCCAGTACTTC	CASSRSGSGETQYF
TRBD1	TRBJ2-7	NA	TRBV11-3	TGTGCCAGCAGCCTAGTCGGGACAGGGGCCTACGAGCAGTACTTC	CASSLVGTGAYEQYF
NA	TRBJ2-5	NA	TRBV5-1	TGCGCCAGCAGCTTGGATCCAGGGCTCCAAGAGACCCAGTACTTC	CASSLDPGLQETQYF
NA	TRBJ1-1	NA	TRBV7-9	TGTGCCAGCAGCTTAGCGGGCACCACTGAAGCTTTCTTT	CASSLAGTTEAFF
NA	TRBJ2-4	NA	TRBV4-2	TGTGCCAGCAGCCAGGAAAACATTCAGTACTTC	CASSQENIQYF
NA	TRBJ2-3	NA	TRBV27	TGTGCCAGCAGGACGCGGGGAGGAATAACAGATACGCAGTATTTT	CASRTRGGITDTQYF
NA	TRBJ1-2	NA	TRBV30	TGTGCCTGGAGCGGGAGTCTCTATGGCTACACCTTC	CAWSGSLYGYTF
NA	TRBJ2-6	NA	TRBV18	TGTGCCAGCTCAGGCCTCGCGGGGGCCAACGTCCTGACTTTC	CASSGLAGANVLTF
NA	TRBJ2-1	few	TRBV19	TGTGCCAGTGGGTCACAGGGAGGGGCTTACAATGAGCAGTTCTTC	CASGSQGGAYNEQFF
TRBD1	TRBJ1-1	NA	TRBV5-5	TGTGCCAGCAGCCCTGGACAGGGGGGAATGGGCACTGAAGCTTTCTTT	CASSPGQGGMGTEAFF
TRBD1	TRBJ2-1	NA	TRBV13	TGTGCCAGCAGCACCGGGACAGGCGAGCAGTTCTTC	CASSTGTGEQFF
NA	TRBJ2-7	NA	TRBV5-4	TGTGCCAGCAGCTTTGGAGGGGCCTACGAGCAGTACTTC	CASSFGGAYEQYF
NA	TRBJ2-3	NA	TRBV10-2	TGCGCCAGCACCCGTGCGGGGTATTTT	CASTRAGYF
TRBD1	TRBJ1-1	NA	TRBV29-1	TGCAGCGTTGTGGGACAGGGGTGGGCTGAAGCTTTCTTT	CSVVGQGWAEAFF
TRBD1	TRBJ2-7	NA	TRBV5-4	TGTGCCAGCAGCTTGCCGGGACAGATCTCCTACGAGCAGTACTTC	CASSLPGQISYEQYF
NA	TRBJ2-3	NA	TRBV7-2	TGTGCCAGCAGCTTCCGGAGAGCTGGAGATACGCAGTATTTT	CASSFRRAGDTQYF
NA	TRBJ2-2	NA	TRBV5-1	TGCGCCAGCAGCTTGGGGACAGTGAACACCGGGGAGCTGTTTTTT	CASSLGTVNTGELFF
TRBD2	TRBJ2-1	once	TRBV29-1	TGCAGCGTTGAAAGACTAGCGGTTAATGAGCAGTTCTTC	CSVERLAVNEQFF
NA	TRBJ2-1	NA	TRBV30	TGTGCCTGGAGTGTAGGTGGGAAATCCTACAATGAGCAGTTCTTC	CAWSVGGKSYNEQFF
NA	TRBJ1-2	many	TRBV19	TGTGCCAGTAGTATGGTTCAGGTGGGCTACACCTTC	CASSMVQVGYTF
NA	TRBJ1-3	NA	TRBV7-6	TGTGCCAGCAGCTCTTCACAGGGCTCTGGAAACACCATATATTTT	CASSSSQGSGNTIYF
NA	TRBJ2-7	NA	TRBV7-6	TGTGCCAGCAGCCTAAGGGGGTCCGGTCCCTACGAGCAGTACTTC	CASSLRGSGPYEQYF
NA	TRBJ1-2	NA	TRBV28	TGTGCCAGCACCTTAACCTCAGACTATGGCTACACCTTC	CASTLTSDYGYTF
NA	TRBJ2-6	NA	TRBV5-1	TGCGCCAGCAGCGATTTAGCTCTCTCTGGGGCCAACGTCCTGACTTTC	CASSDLALSGANVLTF
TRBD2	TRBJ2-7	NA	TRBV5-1	TGCGCCAGCAGCTTAAGCCCCGGGACTAGCGGGGGAGGGGAGCAGTACTTC	CASSLSPGTSGGGEQYF
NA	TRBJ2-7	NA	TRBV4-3	TGCGCCAGCAGCTTGCAGGGGGGCTCCTACGAGCAGTACTTC	CASSLQGGSYEQYF
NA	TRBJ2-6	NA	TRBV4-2	TGTGCCAGCAGCCATCTGGCGGTCTCTGGGGCCAACGTCCTGACTTTC	CASSHLAVSGANVLTF
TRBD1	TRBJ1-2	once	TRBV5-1	TGCGCCAGCAGCCCAGGGACAGGGGGCCCTTCTTATGGCTACACCTTC	CASSPGTGGPSYGYTF